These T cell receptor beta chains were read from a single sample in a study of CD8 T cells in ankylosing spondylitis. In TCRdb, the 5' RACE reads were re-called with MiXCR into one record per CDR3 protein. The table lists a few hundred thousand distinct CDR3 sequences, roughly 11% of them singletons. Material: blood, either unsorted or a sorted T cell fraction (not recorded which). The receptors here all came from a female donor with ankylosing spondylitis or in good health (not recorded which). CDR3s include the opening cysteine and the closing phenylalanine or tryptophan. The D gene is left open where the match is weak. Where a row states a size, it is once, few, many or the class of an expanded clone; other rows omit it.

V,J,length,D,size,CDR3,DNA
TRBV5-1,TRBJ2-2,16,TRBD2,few,CASSSRVAGVSGELFF,TGCGCCAGCAGCTCCCGCGTAGCGGGAGTATCCGGGGAGCTGTTTTTT
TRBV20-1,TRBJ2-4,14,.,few,CSARGPLAKNIQYF,TGCAGTGCTAGAGGCCCCCTAGCCAAAAACATTCAGTACTTC
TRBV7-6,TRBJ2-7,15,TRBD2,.,CASSSSGRGPHEQYF,TGTGCCAGCAGCTCTAGCGGGAGAGGGCCCCACGAGCAGTACTTC
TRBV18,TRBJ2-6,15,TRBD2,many,CASSPSRGGGNVLTF,TGTGCCAGCTCACCATCTCGGGGGGGCGGCAACGTCCTGACTTTC
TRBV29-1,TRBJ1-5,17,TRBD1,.,CSAPFGMTRTGVQPQHF,TGCAGCGCCCCGTTTGGAATGACGAGGACAGGGGTGCAGCCCCAGCATTTT
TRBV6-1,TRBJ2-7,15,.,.,CASFSHYGSYYEQYF,TGTGCCAGCTTTTCCCACTACGGGAGCTACTACGAGCAGTACTTC
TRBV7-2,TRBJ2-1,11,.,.,CASSQRDEQFF,TGTGCCAGCAGCCAGCGGGATGAGCAGTTCTTC
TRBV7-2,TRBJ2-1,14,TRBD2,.,CASSLLADYNEQFF,TGTGCCAGCAGCTTACTAGCGGACTACAATGAGCAGTTCTTC
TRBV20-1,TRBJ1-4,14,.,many,CSANSGPMGEKLFF,TGCAGTGCTAATTCCGGGCCTATGGGAGAAAAACTGTTTTTT
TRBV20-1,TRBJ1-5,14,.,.,CSAGGEYSNQPQHF,TGCAGTGCCGGGGGAGAATATAGCAATCAGCCCCAGCATTTT
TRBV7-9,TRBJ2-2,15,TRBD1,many,CAGERTGKNTGELFF,TGTGCCGGTGAGAGGACAGGGAAGAACACCGGGGAGCTGTTTTTT
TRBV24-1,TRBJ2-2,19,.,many,CATSRGAGPSDSNTGELFF,TGTGCCACCAGTAGGGGCGCCGGGCCTTCGGATTCGAACACCGGGGAGCTGTTTTTT
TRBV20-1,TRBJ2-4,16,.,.,CSAPTGQGGAKNIQYF,TGCAGTGCTCCTACGGGGCAGGGAGGAGCCAAAAACATTCAGTACTTC
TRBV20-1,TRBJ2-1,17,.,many,CSASLVVGPGLKIEQFF,TGCAGTGCTAGTCTTGTAGTTGGTCCGGGACTGAAGATTGAGCAGTTCTTC
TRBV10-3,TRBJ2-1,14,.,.,CAVSSEGSYNEQFF,TGTGCCGTCTCTAGCGAAGGCTCCTACAATGAGCAGTTCTTC
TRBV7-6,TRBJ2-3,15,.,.,CASSLSGGSSDTQYF,TGTGCCAGCAGCTTAAGTGGAGGATCCTCAGATACGCAGTATTTT